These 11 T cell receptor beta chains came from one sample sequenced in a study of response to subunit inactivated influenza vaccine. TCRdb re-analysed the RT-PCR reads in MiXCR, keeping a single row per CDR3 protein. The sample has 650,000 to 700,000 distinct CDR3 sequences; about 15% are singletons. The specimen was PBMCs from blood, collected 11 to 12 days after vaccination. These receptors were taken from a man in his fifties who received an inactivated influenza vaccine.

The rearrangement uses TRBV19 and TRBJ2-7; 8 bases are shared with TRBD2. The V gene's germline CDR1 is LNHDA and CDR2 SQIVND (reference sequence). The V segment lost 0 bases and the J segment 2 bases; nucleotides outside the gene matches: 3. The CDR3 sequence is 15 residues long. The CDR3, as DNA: TGTGCCAGTAGTATAGATAACGGGGGGGCCTACGAGCAGTACTTC. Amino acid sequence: CASSIDNGGAYEQYF.

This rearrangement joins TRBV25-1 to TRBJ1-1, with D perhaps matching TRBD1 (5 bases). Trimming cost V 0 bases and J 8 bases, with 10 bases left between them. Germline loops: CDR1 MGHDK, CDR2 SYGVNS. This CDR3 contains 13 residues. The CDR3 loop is CASSEYRGPEAFF. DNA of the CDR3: TGTGCCAGCAGTGAATATAGGGGTCCGGAAGCTTTCTTT.

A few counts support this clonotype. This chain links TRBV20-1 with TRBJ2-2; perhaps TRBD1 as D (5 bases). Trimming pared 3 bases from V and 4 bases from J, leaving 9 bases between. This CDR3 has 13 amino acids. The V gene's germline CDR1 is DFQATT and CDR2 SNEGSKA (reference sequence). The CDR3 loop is CSARGPATGELFF. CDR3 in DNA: TGCAGTGCTAGGGGGCCAGCCACCGGGGAGCTGTTTTTT.

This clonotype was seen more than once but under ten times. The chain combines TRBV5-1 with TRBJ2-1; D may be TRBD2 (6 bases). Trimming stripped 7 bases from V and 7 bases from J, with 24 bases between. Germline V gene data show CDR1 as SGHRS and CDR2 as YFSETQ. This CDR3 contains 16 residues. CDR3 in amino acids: CASALSGGSSGNEQFF. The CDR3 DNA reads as TGCGCCAGCGCCCTTTCGGGCGGATCAAGCGGGAATGAGCAGTTCTTC.

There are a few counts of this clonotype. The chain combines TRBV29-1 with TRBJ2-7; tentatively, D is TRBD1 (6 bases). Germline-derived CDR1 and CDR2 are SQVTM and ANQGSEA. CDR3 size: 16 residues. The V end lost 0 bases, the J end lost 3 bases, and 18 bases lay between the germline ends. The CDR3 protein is CSVEDRRITGNYEQYF. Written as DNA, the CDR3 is TGCAGCGTTGAAGATAGAAGAATAACAGGGAACTACGAGCAGTACTTC.

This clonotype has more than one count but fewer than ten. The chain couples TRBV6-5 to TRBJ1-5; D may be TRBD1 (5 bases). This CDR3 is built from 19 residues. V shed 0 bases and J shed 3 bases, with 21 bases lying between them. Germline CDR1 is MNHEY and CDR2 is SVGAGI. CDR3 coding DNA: TGTGCCAGCAGTTACTCGAACAATTGGGGCAGTCCACTCAATCAGCCCCAGCATTTT. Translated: CASSYSNNWGSPLNQPQHF.

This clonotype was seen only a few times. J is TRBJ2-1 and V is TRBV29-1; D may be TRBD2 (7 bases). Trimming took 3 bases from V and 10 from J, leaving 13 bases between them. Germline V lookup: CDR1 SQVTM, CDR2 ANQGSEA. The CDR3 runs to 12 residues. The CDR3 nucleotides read TGCAGCGTTGATGGGGGGGGCTTCGAGCAGTTCTTC. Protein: CSVDGGGFEQFF.

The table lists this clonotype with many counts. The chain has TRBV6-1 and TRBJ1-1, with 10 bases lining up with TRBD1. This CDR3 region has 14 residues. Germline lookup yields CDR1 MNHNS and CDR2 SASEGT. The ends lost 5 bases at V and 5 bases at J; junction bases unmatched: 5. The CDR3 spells CASSPGQGKTEAFF. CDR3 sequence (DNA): TGTGCCAGCAGTCCGGGACAGGGGAAGACTGAAGCTTTCTTT.

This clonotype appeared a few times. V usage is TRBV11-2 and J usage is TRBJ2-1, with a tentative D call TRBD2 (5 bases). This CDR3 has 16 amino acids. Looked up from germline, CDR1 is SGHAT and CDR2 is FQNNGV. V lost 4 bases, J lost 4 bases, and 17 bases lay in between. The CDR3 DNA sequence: TGTGCCAGCAGCTCGCCCCTACCGGGAATTTACAATGAGCAGTTCTTC. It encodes CASSSPLPGIYNEQFF.

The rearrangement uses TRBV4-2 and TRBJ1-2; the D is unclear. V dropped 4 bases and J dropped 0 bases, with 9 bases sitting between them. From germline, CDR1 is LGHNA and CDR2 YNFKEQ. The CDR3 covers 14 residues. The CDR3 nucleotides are TGTGCCAGCAGCCCCGAGACATCTAACTATGGCTACACCTTC. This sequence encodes CASSPETSNYGYTF.

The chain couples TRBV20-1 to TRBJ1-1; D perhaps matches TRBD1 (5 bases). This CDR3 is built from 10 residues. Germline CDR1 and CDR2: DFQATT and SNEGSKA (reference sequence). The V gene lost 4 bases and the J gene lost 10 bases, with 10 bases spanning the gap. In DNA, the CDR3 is TGCAGTGCTATTTACGGGGGAGCTTTCTTT. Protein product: CSAIYGGAFF.